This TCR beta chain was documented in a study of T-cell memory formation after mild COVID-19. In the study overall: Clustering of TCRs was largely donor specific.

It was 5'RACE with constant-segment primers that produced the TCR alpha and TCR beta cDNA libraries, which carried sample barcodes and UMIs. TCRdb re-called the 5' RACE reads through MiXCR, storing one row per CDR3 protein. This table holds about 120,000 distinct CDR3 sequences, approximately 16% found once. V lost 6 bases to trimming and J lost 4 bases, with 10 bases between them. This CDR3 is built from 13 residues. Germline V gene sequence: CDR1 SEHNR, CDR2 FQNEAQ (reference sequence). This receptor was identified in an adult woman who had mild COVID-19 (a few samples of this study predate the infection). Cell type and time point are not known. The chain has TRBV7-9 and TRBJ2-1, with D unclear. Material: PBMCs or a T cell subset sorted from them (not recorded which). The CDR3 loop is CASRGFLYNEQFF. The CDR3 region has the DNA TGTGCCAGCAGAGGGTTTCTTTACAATGAGCAGTTCTTC.